Listed below are T cell receptor beta chains from one sample, sequenced in a study of CD8 T cells in Susac syndrome. TCRdb analysed the immunoSEQ multiplex PCR reads with MiXCR anew, one entry per CDR3 protein. Of some 130,000 distinct CDR3 sequences listed, 90% to 95% are singletons. Material: CD4+ T cells from PBMCs. Receptors originate from a human donor in good health. CDR3s include the opening cysteine and the closing phenylalanine or tryptophan. D genes are given only for firm matches. Not every row has a clone size; where given, it reads once, few, many or a size class.

>TRBV20-1|NA|TRBJ2-7|TRBD1
CSARGQGTYEQYF
TGCAGTGCTAGGGGACAGGGAACCTACGAGCAGTACTTC
>TRBV4-1|NA|TRBJ2-7|NA
CASSQDRYRSSYEQYF
TGCGCCAGCAGCCAAGATCGTTACAGGAGCTCCTACGAGCAGTACTTC
>TRBV27|NA|TRBJ2-1|NA
CASSLGVMENEQFF
TGTGCCAGCAGTTTAGGGGTCATGGAAAATGAGCAGTTCTTC
>TRBV28|NA|TRBJ2-6|TRBD1
CASSPRTGVLAGANVLTF
TGTGCCAGCAGTCCTAGGACAGGGGTTTTGGCTGGGGCCAACGTCCTGACTTTC
>TRBV7-9|NA|TRBJ2-4|TRBD2
CASSLGAGAAKNIQYF
TGTGCCAGCAGCTTAGGGGCGGGAGCGGCCAAAAACATTCAGTACTTC
>TRBV29-1|NA|TRBJ1-2|TRBD1
CSVGDSYGYTF
TGCAGCGTAGGGGACAGCTATGGCTACACCTTC
>TRBV12-3/TRBV12-4|NA|TRBJ1-5|NA
CASSLAIVNQPQHF
TGTGCCAGCAGTTTAGCGATTGTCAATCAGCCCCAGCATTTT
>TRBV7-9|once|TRBJ2-5|TRBD1
CASSPWTGGGETQYF
TGTGCCAGCAGCCCCTGGACAGGGGGAGGGGAGACCCAGTACTTC
>TRBV20-1|NA|TRBJ2-7|NA
CSARFQGGGPLGQYF
TGCAGTGCTAGATTCCAGGGTGGTGGCCCCCTAGGGCAGTACTTC
>TRBV2|NA|TRBJ1-1|TRBD1
CASCRRGTAEAFF
TGTGCCAGCTGCCGCAGGGGGACAGCTGAAGCTTTCTTT
>TRBV5-1|NA|TRBJ2-1|NA
CASSSRGADNEQFF
TGCGCCAGCAGCTCTCGGGGGGCTGACAATGAGCAGTTCTTC
>TRBV29-1|NA|TRBJ2-7|NA
CSVAEGVGGYEQYF
TGCAGCGTCGCTGAGGGGGTAGGTGGCTACGAGCAGTACTTC
>TRBV7-9|NA|TRBJ2-6|NA
CASNPSGGANVLTF
TGTGCCAGCAACCCTTCAGGAGGGGCCAACGTCCTGACTTTC
>TRBV5-1|NA|TRBJ2-6|TRBD1
CASSLGDRARWGANVLTF
TGCGCCAGCAGCTTGGGAGACAGGGCCCGGTGGGGGGCCAACGTCCTGACTTTC
>TRBV29-1|NA|TRBJ2-7|NA
CSVRQGTGGIYEQYF
TGCAGCGTGAGGCAGGGAACAGGTGGGATTTACGAGCAGTACTTC
>TRBV5-1|NA|TRBJ2-7|TRBD1
CASSGQGLVEQYF
TGCGCCAGTTCGGGACAGGGGCTTGTTGAGCAGTACTTC
>TRBV29-1|NA|TRBJ2-7|NA
CSLASRPYEQYF
TGCAGCCTAGCGTCTAGACCCTACGAGCAGTACTTC
>TRBV4-2|NA|TRBJ2-5|NA
CASSLSGVGGQETQYF
TGTGCCAGCAGCCTCTCGGGGGTAGGGGGCCAAGAGACCCAGTACTTC
>TRBV30|NA|TRBJ2-3|NA
CAWSYCLGTDTQYF
TGTGCCTGGAGTTACTGCCTCGGCACAGATACGCAGTATTTT
>TRBV7-2|NA|TRBJ2-7|NA
CASSPRTDYEQYF
TGTGCCAGCAGCCCGAGGACGGACTACGAGCAGTACTTC
>TRBV28|once|TRBJ1-5|NA
CASSFWDTDNQPQHF
TGTGCCAGCAGTTTTTGGGACACAGACAATCAGCCCCAGCATTTT
>TRBV7-9|NA|TRBJ2-1|TRBD2
CASSLGSSGRANEQFF
TGTGCCAGCAGCTTAGGATCCAGCGGGAGGGCCAATGAGCAGTTCTTC
>TRBV5-1|NA|TRBJ2-1|TRBD2
CASSLLAGGPSYDEQFF
TGCGCCAGCAGCCTTTTAGCGGGAGGGCCCTCGTACGATGAGCAGTTCTTC
>TRBV29-1|NA|TRBJ1-1|NA
CSVVQANTEAFF
TGCAGCGTTGTACAGGCGAACACTGAAGCTTTCTTT
>TRBV7-2|NA|TRBJ2-1|NA
CASSLAGLREQFF
TGTGCCAGCAGCTTAGCGGGGTTAAGAGAGCAGTTCTTC
>TRBV28|NA|TRBJ1-1|NA
CASSLRLNTNTEAFF
TGTGCCAGCAGCCTCCGACTGAACACAAACACTGAAGCTTTCTTT
>TRBV15|NA|TRBJ1-3|NA
CATSREVTGSGNTIYF
TGTGCCACCAGCAGAGAGGTTACGGGTTCTGGAAACACCATATATTTT
>TRBV7-2|NA|TRBJ1-1|NA
CASSLDRLVNTEAFF
TGTGCCAGCAGCTTAGATAGGTTGGTGAACACTGAAGCTTTCTTT
>TRBV29-1|NA|TRBJ1-1|NA
CSVYTGREAFF
TGCAGCGTTTACACCGGGCGTGAAGCTTTCTTT
>TRBV19|NA|TRBJ2-6|TRBD1
CASSTGTGVAGANVLTF
TGTGCCAGTAGTACTGGGACAGGGGTTGCTGGGGCCAACGTCCTGACTTTC
>TRBV11-2|once|TRBJ2-7|TRBD2
CASSFGTSGSYEQYF
TGTGCCAGCAGCTTCGGGACTAGCGGATCCTACGAGCAGTACTTC
>TRBV3-1|NA|TRBJ2-6|NA
CASSASGANVLTF
TGTGCCAGCAGCGCAAGTGGGGCCAACGTCCTGACTTTC
>TRBV3-1|NA|TRBJ2-7|TRBD2
CASSHLAGGSYEQYF
TGTGCCAGCAGCCACCTAGCGGGAGGTTCCTACGAGCAGTACTTC
>TRBV28|NA|TRBJ1-2|NA
CASSYSDVYGYTF
TGTGCCAGCAGTTACAGCGATGTATATGGCTACACCTTC
>TRBV7-9|NA|TRBJ1-2|NA
CASSPGRGVDGYTF
TGTGCCAGCAGCCCGGGACGGGGGGTAGATGGCTACACCTTC
>TRBV5-1|NA|TRBJ2-1|NA
CASSHDSREQFF
TGCGCCAGCAGTCACGACAGCAGGGAGCAGTTCTTC
>TRBV29-1|NA|TRBJ2-3|NA
CSVGNVPGDRTDTQYF
TGCAGCGTTGGTAACGTTCCGGGGGATCGGACAGATACGCAGTATTTT
>TRBV19|NA|TRBJ2-6|NA
CASRQTRGSGANVLTF
TGTGCCAGTAGACAAACCCGAGGATCTGGGGCCAACGTCCTGACTTTC
>TRBV7-2|NA|TRBJ1-1|NA
CASSPIRGSEAFF
TGTGCCAGCAGCCCAATCCGGGGTTCTGAAGCTTTCTTT
>TRBV6-5|NA|TRBJ2-7|NA
CASAQSSYEQYF
TGTGCCAGCGCACAGAGCTCCTACGAGCAGTACTTC
>TRBV29-1|NA|TRBJ2-1|NA
CSVDSTSHEQFF
TGCAGCGTTGATTCCACTAGCCATGAGCAGTTCTTC
>TRBV7-2|NA|TRBJ2-7|TRBD1
CASSLPGQGYEQYF
TGTGCCAGCAGCTTACCGGGACAGGGCTACGAGCAGTACTTC
>TRBV10-2|NA|TRBJ2-7|TRBD2
CASSSGLAGGYEQYF
TGCGCCAGCAGCTCCGGACTAGCGGGGGGCTACGAGCAGTACTTC
>TRBV29-1|NA|TRBJ2-1|TRBD2
CSVDPLAGGSRDNEQFF
TGCAGCGTTGATCCCCTAGCGGGAGGGAGCAGGGACAATGAGCAGTTCTTC
>TRBV11-2|once|TRBJ2-2|TRBD2
CASSLGTTNTGELFF
TGTGCCAGCAGTCTCGGGACTACGAACACCGGGGAGCTGTTTTTT
>TRBV3-1|few|TRBJ2-2|TRBD2
CASSPGLAVNTGELFF
TGTGCCAGCAGCCCGGGACTAGCGGTTAACACCGGGGAGCTGTTTTTT
>TRBV7-9|NA|TRBJ2-3|NA
CASSLAYETDTQYF
TGTGCCAGCAGCTTAGCATACGAGACAGATACGCAGTATTTT